The clone carrying this TCR beta chain was observed a single time. The data were obtained in a study of blood T cell repertoires in COVID-19. The overall study: PBMCs, B-cell-depleted T cells, or T cells were the source of the cDNA or gDNA that made up the material.

Germline V gene sequence: CDR1 MDHEN, CDR2 SYDVKM. Losses at the gene ends were 7 bases for V and 10 bases for J; bases not matched to a gene: 13. The CDR3 totals 15 residues. Under the authors' procedure: Amplifying reference gene primers gave estimates of nucleated cell counts. Here immunoSEQ multiplex PCR was the method, and the copy in TCRdb shows in-frame clones only, minus some. V and J calls and clone size are as listed in that table; D and trimming were resolved from the DNA. Of roughly 380,000 clones detected, approximately 89% appear once; the ten largest clones hold 1.5% to 1.7%. The clonotype originates from a woman in her thirties or forties with COVID-19, enrolled during active disease. The source material was peripheral blood. The rearrangement joins TRBV28 to TRBJ2-1; 10 bases are shared with TRBD1. CDR3 amino acids: CASTRAGTGVREQFF. CDR3 nucleotides: TGTGCCAGCACTCGAGCCGGGACAGGGGTGCGAGAGCAGTTCTTC.